This record looks at one T cell receptor (beta chain) sequence and its context. CDR1 and CDR2 (germline): LGHNA, YNFKEQ. The V segment lost 2 bases and the J segment 10 bases; nucleotides outside the gene matches: 13. The CDR3 loop spans 16 amino acids. The sample belongs to a study of blood T cells in healthy people across ages. It was with a sample-barcoded 5' primer and a J-beta primer mix that a second PCR of roughly 7 to 12 cycles was run. TCRdb ran MiXCR on the 5' RACE reads and lists one entry per CDR3 protein. Here the sample spans some 1,500,000 distinct CDR3 sequences, about 45% being singletons.

The rearrangement uses TRBV4-2 and TRBJ2-1; 8 bases align to TRBD2. The clonotype comes from a woman in her late teens or twenties in good health. Input material: blood. CDR3 in DNA: TGTGCCAGCAGCCAATTACTAACGGGGGGGCCTAACGAGCAGTTCTTC. Protein: CASSQLLTGGPNEQFF.